The clone carrying this T cell receptor beta chain appeared a few times. What it binds is unknown. This entry comes from a study of OX40 agonist ivuxolimab in advanced cancers. Study-wide points: Some nonresponders likewise displayed low normalized T-cell clonal expansion. By week 6 at 0.1 to 3.0 mg/kg, blood CD4+ and CD8+ T cells had expanded clonally.

Profiling relied on immunoSEQ multiplex PCR, and the TCRdb table lists in-frame clones only, not all of them. There are about 40,000 clones in the sample; about 86% occur only once, and about 15% lies in the top ten. CDR1 and CDR2 from the germline V gene are SNHLY and FYNNEI. CDR3 length: 16 amino acids. With 3 bases clipped from V and 4 bases from J, the junction kept 6 bases outside the gene matches. The chain couples TRBV2 to TRBJ1-5; the match to TRBD1 covers 10 bases. Source: CD4+ or CD8+ T cells sorted from blood, taken in a trial of the OX40 agonist ivuxolimab. The sequence came from an adult with an advanced solid tumor such as melanoma, head and neck, liver or kidney cancer. This CDR3 is CASSDPGTGVNQPQHF. The CDR3 DNA is TGTGCCAGCAGTGACCCCGGGACAGGGGTTAATCAGCCCCAGCATTTT. Based on the CDR3 plus reference TRBV2 and TRBJ1-5, the full variable domain is EPEVTQTPSHQVTQMGQEVILRCVPISNHLYFYWYRQILGQKVEFLVSFYNNEISEKSEIFDDQFSVERPDGSNFTLKIRSTKLEDSAMYFCASSDPGTGVNQPQHFGDGTRLSIL.